The next 27 T cell receptor beta chains were all read from a single sample in a study of prognosis after radiotherapy for stage I lung cancer. Multiplex PCR in two rounds served to amplify TCR beta CDR3 from genomic DNA. Amplification during the initial PCR round employed primers specific to each TRBV and TRBJ gene. Using its own MiXCR run on the multiplex PCR reads, TCRdb lists one record per CDR3 protein. Among about 34,000 distinct CDR3 sequences listed, 30% to 35% were seen once. The sample in question was PBMCs, obtained before or after stereotactic body radiation therapy (not recorded which). The origin of the receptors is a donor of 50 years or more with non-small cell lung cancer.

This clonotype has at least ten counts. The chain couples TRBV19 to TRBJ2-1; a possible D gene is TRBD2 (5 bases). The germline V and J ends were trimmed by 4 bases and 7 bases, with 11 bases remaining between them. From germline, CDR1 is LNHDA and CDR2 SQIVND (reference sequence). The CDR3 totals 13 residues. CDR3 sequence: CASSTRTGNEQFF. For the CDR3, the DNA is TGTGCCAGTAGTACGCGGACGGGGAATGAGCAGTTCTTC.

On this clonotype: A single base separates this from a much larger clone, so it may be a read error. The chain links TRBV6-2 or TRBV6-3 to TRBJ2-5; TRBD1 might be the D (6 bases). V lost 6 bases to trimming and J lost 5 bases, with 16 bases between them. The CDR3 runs to 14 residues. Germline V gene lookup returns CDR1 MNHEY and CDR2 SVGEGT. CDR3 sequence (DNA): TGTGCCAGCAGCCTAACACAGGGTATGGAGACCCAGTACTTC. It yields the protein CASSLTQGMETQYF.

This clonotype was seen many times. The chain employs TRBV6-2 or TRBV6-3 and TRBJ1-3; unclear D gene. V was trimmed by 11 bases and J by 4 bases, leaving 18 bases between them. This CDR3 region has 14 residues. CDR1 MNHEY and CDR2 SVGEGT come from the germline V gene. The DNA for the CDR3 is TGTGCCGGTGGAGCTGAGGGTTACGGAAACACCATATATTTT. Translating gives CAGGAEGYGNTIYF.

Regarding this clonotype: A read error is possible here, since a much larger clone lies one base away. The chain recombines TRBV4-1 with TRBJ2-1, with D possibly TRBD2 on 6 matching bases. Germline V CDR1 and CDR2: MGHRA, YSYEKL. The length of the CDR3 is 18 residues. V was trimmed by 2 bases and J by 4 bases, leaving 21 bases between them. Written as DNA, the CDR3 is TGCGCCAGCAGCCAACTCCCTTTAAGCGGGTTAGTGTACAATGAGCAGTTCTTC. Its translation is CASSQLPLSGLVYNEQFF.

This clonotype was seen many times. V usage is TRBV6-1 and J usage is TRBJ2-1, with TRBD2 as a possible D gene (6 bases). Germline V CDR1 and CDR2: MNHNS, SASEGT. V lost 7 bases, J lost 6 bases, and 19 bases lay in between. This CDR3 spans 15 amino acids. The CDR3 spells CASIKRVGGVNEQFF. The CDR3 nucleotides are TGTGCCAGCATAAAGCGGGTGGGGGGAGTCAATGAGCAGTTCTTC.

At least ten counts were recorded for this clonotype. The chain links TRBV11-2 to TRBJ2-5, with 10 bases aligning to TRBD2. Looked up from germline, CDR1 is SGHAT and CDR2 is FQNNGV. V dropped 0 bases and J dropped 1; count of bases not matched to a gene: 8. This CDR3 has 18 amino acids. CDR3 protein: CASSLESSGSFSQETQYF. As DNA, the CDR3 is TGTGCCAGCAGCTTAGAGTCTAGCGGGAGTTTTAGCCAAGAGACCCAGTACTTC.

This clonotype has ten or more counts. This chain links TRBV29-1 with TRBJ1-3; perhaps TRBD1 as D (5 bases). CDR3 size: 16 residues. The V gene lost 2 bases and the J gene lost 5 bases, with 19 bases spanning the gap. The germline gives CDR1 SQVTM, CDR2 ANQGSEA. CDR3 coding DNA: TGCAGCGTTGAACTTGCTTCGGGACCGACCCGAAACACCATATATTTT. Amino acids: CSVELASGPTRNTIYF.

The rearrangement joins TRBV3-1 to TRBJ1-2, with 8 bases that match TRBD1. After removal of 2 bases from V and 6 bases from J, the junction contained 11 bases not matched to a gene. Germline V CDR1 and CDR2: LGHDT, YNNKEL (reference sequence). CDR3 length: 16 residues. The CDR3 spells CASSQHEQGVGDGYTF. The CDR3 bases are TGTGCCAGCAGCCAACATGAACAGGGGGTTGGTGATGGCTACACCTTC. Looking up the rest from reference TRBV3-1 and TRBJ1-2 gives the full variable domain: DTAVSQTPKYLVTQMGNDKSIKCEQNLGHDTMYWYKQDSKKFLKIMFSYNNKELIINETVPNRFSPKSPDKAHLNLHINSLELGDSAVYFCASSQHEQGVGDGYTFGSGTRLTVV.

This clonotype was seen at least ten times. J is TRBJ2-7 and V is TRBV9; maybe TRBD1 (5 bases). The CDR3 spans 14 residues. The germline CDR1 and CDR2 sequences are SGDLS and YYNGEE. The V and J ends lost 2 bases and 2 bases respectively, with 11 bases between them. The CDR3 DNA reads TGTGCCAGCAGCGTCAAAGACAGACCCTACGAGCAGTACTTC. Translated: CASSVKDRPYEQYF.

A note on this clonotype: This likely came from a read error, as a far larger clone is one base away. The chain links TRBV6-4 to TRBJ2-7; no firm D call. CDR1 is MRHNA, CDR2 SNTAGT, per germline. The CDR3 length is 14 residues. DNA for the CDR3: TGTGCCAGCAGCTCTCCCCAAGCCGCCTACGAGCAGTGCTTC. Amino acids: CASSSPQAAYEQCF.

This clonotype has a handful of counts. Being one base from a much bigger clone, this may be a read error. This sequence joins TRBV5-1 and TRBJ2-5; 9 bases align to TRBD1. The CDR3 spans 16 residues. Germline CDR1 reads SGHRS; CDR2 reads YFSETQ. Written as DNA, the CDR3 is TGCGCCAGCAGCTTGGCGATTGGGACAGGGCAAGGGACCCAGTACTTC. Protein product: CASSLAIGTGQGTQYF. The whole variable domain, remainder taken from reference TRBV5-1 and TRBJ2-5, is KAGVTQTPRYLIKTRGQQVTLSCSPISGHRSVSWYQQTPGQGLQFLFEYFSETQRNKGNFPGRFSGRQFSNSRSEMNVSTLELGDSALYLCASSLAIGTGQGTQYFGPGTRLLVL.

This chain joins TRBV28 and TRBJ2-7; 7 bases are a match to TRBD2. The CDR3 length is 12 residues. Germline V gene sequence: CDR1 MDHEN, CDR2 SYDVKM. V lost 10 bases, J lost 5 bases, and 8 bases stayed unmatched. In nucleotides, the CDR3 is TGTGCCACCACACCGCGGGGGAACGAGCAGTACTTC. Amino acid sequence: CATTPRGNEQYF.

This clonotype was detected ten times or more. The V and J genes are TRBV5-8 and TRBJ2-1; 9 nucleotides match TRBD2. The CDR3 has 20 amino acids. Germline assignment: CDR1 SGHTS and CDR2 YDEGEE. Germline trimming cut 3 bases from V and 4 bases from J; bases unmatched to any gene: 20. The CDR3 sequence is CASSWGRASGNRGGYNEQFF. As DNA, the CDR3 is TGTGCCAGCAGCTGGGGTCGGGCTAGCGGGAACCGAGGGGGTTACAATGAGCAGTTCTTC.

The chain combines TRBV5-1 with TRBJ1-4, with 8 bases that match TRBD1. Germline lookup yields CDR1 SGHRS and CDR2 YFSETQ. The junction had 4 bases not matched to a gene; V was cut back by 0 bases and J by 6 bases. The CDR3 extends over 15 amino acids. The CDR3 here is CASSLGSGGYEKLFF. The CDR3 DNA reads as TGCGCCAGCAGCTTGGGGTCAGGGGGCTATGAAAAACTGTTTTTT.

At least ten counts were recorded for this clonotype. This rearrangement joins TRBV27 to TRBJ2-2, with 11 bases that match TRBD2. CDR1 MNHEY and CDR2 SMNVEV come from the germline V gene (reference sequence). Losses at the gene ends were 2 bases for V and 7 bases for J; bases not matched to a gene: 12. This CDR3 comprises 18 residues. The CDR3 here is CASSLLGLAGNLIGELFF. In nucleotides, the CDR3 is TGTGCCAGCAGTTTACTAGGACTAGCGGGTAATTTGATCGGGGAGCTGTTTTTT.

This rearrangement joins TRBV6-9 to TRBJ2-7, with 9 bases identical to TRBD1. V was pared by 4 bases and J by 0 bases, with 7 bases of the junction left unmatched. CDR3 length: 16 residues. CDR1 and CDR2 (germline): MNHGY, SVAAGI. CDR3 nucleotides: TGTGCCAGCAGTTCCTCGGGGGACAGGGTCTCCTACGAGCAGTACTTC. Encoded protein: CASSSSGDRVSYEQYF.

As regards this clonotype: With a much larger clone just one base away, this may be a read error. This sequence joins TRBV7-2 and TRBJ2-1; D possibly corresponds to TRBD2 (6 bases). This CDR3 region has 13 residues. Germline V lookup: CDR1 SGHTA, CDR2 FQGNSA. The DNA of the CDR3 is TGTTCCAGCAGCTCTTCCATGGGGGGAGAGCAGTTCTTC. This sequence encodes CSSSSSMGGEQFF.

This chain links TRBV20-1 with TRBJ2-3, with unresolved D. The CDR3 has 12 amino acids. V lost 0 bases to trimming and J lost 3 bases, with 4 bases between them. CDR1 is DFQATT and CDR2 is SNEGSKA in the germline V gene (reference sequence). The chain's CDR3 is CSARDNTDTQYF. DNA for the CDR3: TGCAGTGCTAGAGATAATACAGATACGCAGTATTTT.

This chain connects TRBV6-1 to TRBJ1-1; maybe TRBD1 (6 bases). The CDR3 consists of 14 residues. Deletions cut 6 bases from V and 9 bases from J, with 20 bases between. The germline V gene has CDR1 MNHNS and CDR2 SASEGT. In nucleotides, the CDR3 is TGTGCCAGCAGCTTATACAGGGTTTCGAACAAAGCTTTCTTT. Its translation is CASSLYRVSNKAFF.

This clonotype is labeled medium-sized. This rearrangement joins TRBV28 to TRBJ2-2, with TRBD1 matching 7 bases. The CDR3 totals 14 residues. V was clipped by 6 bases and J by 4 bases; unmatched bases: 5. From germline, CDR1 is MDHEN and CDR2 SYDVKM. CDR3 bases: TGTGCCAGCAGACTACAGGGGAGCACCGGGGAGCTGTTTTTT. This gives the protein CASRLQGSTGELFF.

Judged by abundance, this clonotype is medium-sized. The gene calls are TRBV6-4 and TRBJ1-1, with a weak D call TRBD1 (6 bases). This CDR3 contains 15 residues. The V and J ends lost 3 bases and 1 base respectively, with 12 bases between them. Germline CDR1 reads MRHNA; CDR2 reads SNTAGT. The CDR3 reads CASSENAGANTEAFF. The CDR3 DNA sequence: TGTGCCAGCAGTGAAAACGCAGGGGCGAACACTGAAGCTTTCTTT.

To note about this clonotype: With a much larger clone just one base away, this may be a read error. The chain is built from TRBV10-2 and TRBJ1-4; the D gene is possibly TRBD1 (5 bases). The CDR3 totals 17 residues. V lost 5 bases and J lost 1, with 17 bases in between. Germline CDR1 and CDR2: WSHSY and SAAADI. In nucleotides, the CDR3 is TGCGCCAGCAGTACGACAAGGGGTTCGTTAACTAATGAAAAACTGTTTTTT. This encodes CASSTTRGSLTNEKLFF.

In its sample, this clonotype ranks as medium-sized. The genes are TRBV27 and TRBJ2-1; D remains unclear. CDR1 is MNHEY and CDR2 is SMNVEV in the germline V gene (reference sequence). The CDR3 has 12 residues. V gave up 2 bases and J gave up 9 bases, with 8 bases separating them. The CDR3 nucleotides read TGTGCCAGCAGTTTAAGTGGTGGTGAGCAGTTCTTC. It translates to CASSLSGGEQFF.

This chain joins TRBV7-9 and TRBJ1-6; 7 nucleotides match TRBD1. Germline V CDR1 and CDR2: SEHNR, FQNEAQ (reference sequence). With 5 bases clipped from V and 7 bases from J, the junction kept 14 bases outside the gene matches. CDR3 length: 17 residues. CDR3 residues: CASSLSAGTANNSPLHF. CDR3 DNA sequence: TGTGCCAGCAGCCTCTCTGCCGGGACAGCCAACAATTCACCCCTCCACTTT.

CDR3: CATDRNYGYTF. CDR3 bases: TGTGCCACCGACAGGAACTATGGCTACACCTTC. V is TRBV6-2 or TRBV6-3 and J is TRBJ1-2; D is possibly TRBD1 (6 bases). The CDR3 consists of 11 residues. Between the trimmed V and J ends, which lost 10 bases and 2 bases, there was a span of 8 bases. CDR1 is MNHEY and CDR2 is SVGEGT in the germline V gene.

This clonotype appeared many times. The V gene is TRBV19, the J gene TRBJ2-7; 9 bases are shared with TRBD1. Losses at the gene ends were 4 bases for V and 1 base for J; bases not matched to a gene: 5. CDR3 length: 15 residues. The V gene's germline CDR1 is LNHDA and CDR2 SQIVND (reference sequence). CDR3 sequence (DNA): TGTGCCAGTAGTACTCCGGGACAGGGATCCTACGAGCAGTACTTC. It translates to CASSTPGQGSYEQYF.

This clonotype was detected ten times or more. The chain joins TRBV29-1 to TRBJ1-6, with 8 bases that match TRBD1. The CDR3 is 13 amino acids. CDR1 and CDR2 from the germline V gene are SQVTM and ANQGSEA. J was trimmed by 9 bases and V by 5 bases; bases with no gene match: 6. The CDR3 sequence is CSVQEQGGSPLHF. The CDR3 region has the DNA TGCAGCGTTCAGGAACAGGGGGGTTCACCCCTCCACTTT.